A selection of T cell receptor beta chains follows, all from one sample in a study of T cells in localized non-small cell lung cancer. Generated by immunoSEQ multiplex PCR, the TCRdb table keeps only in-frame clones and is missing some. Here the sample spans tens of thousands of clones, roughly 86% being singletons. The source was peripheral blood, collected before any cancer treatment. These receptors all stem from a woman between 18 and 49 years old with stage III lung adenocarcinoma. CDR3s include the opening cysteine and the closing phenylalanine or tryptophan. Each record gives: J gene, V gene, D gene, clone size, CDR3 DNA, CDR3 protein. A D gene is named only where the DNA matches it firmly. Not every row has a clone size; where given, it reads once, few, many or a size class.

j_gene: TRBJ1-1; v_gene: TRBV6-5; d_gene: NA; abundance: NA; CDR3nt: TGTGCCAGCAGCCTGGACCGCTGGGCGCGAGCTTTCTTT; CDR3aa: CASSLDRWARAFF
j_gene: TRBJ2-7; v_gene: TRBV4-2; d_gene: NA; abundance: medium-sized; CDR3nt: TGTGCCAGCTCGGCGGGGCAAACCTACGAGCAGTACTTC; CDR3aa: CASSAGQTYEQYF
j_gene: TRBJ1-1; v_gene: TRBV13; d_gene: NA; abundance: NA; CDR3nt: TGTGCCAGCAGCCGGACGACGGAAGCTTTCTTT; CDR3aa: CASSRTTEAFF
j_gene: TRBJ2-7; v_gene: TRBV7-2; d_gene: NA; abundance: few; CDR3nt: TGTGCCAGCAGCTTAGGGGTAGGCCGGTACGAGCAGTACTTC; CDR3aa: CASSLGVGRYEQYF
j_gene: TRBJ2-1; v_gene: TRBV2; d_gene: TRBD1; abundance: few; CDR3nt: TGTGCCAGCAGATTAACGACAGGGGGTTTCCTAAATGAGCAGTTCTTC; CDR3aa: CASRLTTGGFLNEQFF
j_gene: TRBJ2-3; v_gene: TRBV6-6; d_gene: NA; abundance: NA; CDR3nt: TGTGCCAGCAGTTACCGACAAGGAGATACGCAGTATTTT; CDR3aa: CASSYRQGDTQYF
j_gene: TRBJ1-4; v_gene: TRBV18; d_gene: NA; abundance: NA; CDR3nt: TGTGCCAGCTCACCACAAGGTGTGGAAAAACTGTTTTTT; CDR3aa: CASSPQGVEKLFF
j_gene: TRBJ1-6; v_gene: TRBV18; d_gene: NA; abundance: NA; CDR3nt: TGTGCCAGCTCACCGGGGACCGGGGGGTGGTCACCCCTCCACTTT; CDR3aa: CASSPGTGGWSPLHF
j_gene: TRBJ2-5; v_gene: TRBV6-6; d_gene: NA; abundance: NA; CDR3nt: TGTGCCAGCAGTAAGGACGGGAACCAAGAGACCCAGTACTTC; CDR3aa: CASSKDGNQETQYF
j_gene: TRBJ2-7; v_gene: TRBV7-8; d_gene: NA; abundance: NA; CDR3nt: TGTGCCAGCAGCGCTCGGGACGGTCCCTACGAGCAGTACTTC; CDR3aa: CASSARDGPYEQYF
j_gene: TRBJ2-1; v_gene: TRBV19; d_gene: TRBD2; abundance: NA; CDR3nt: TGTGCCAGTAGTATTGCTAGCGGGGGGGCGGGTGAGCAGTTCTTC; CDR3aa: CASSIASGGAGEQFF
j_gene: TRBJ2-7; v_gene: TRBV5-1; d_gene: TRBD1; abundance: NA; CDR3nt: TGCGCCAGCAGCATCACCGGGACAGGGAGGGAGCAGTACTTC; CDR3aa: CASSITGTGREQYF
j_gene: TRBJ2-1; v_gene: TRBV11-3; d_gene: NA; abundance: once; CDR3nt: TGTGCCAGCAGCCTAGGGGCGGTTTCCGCTGAGCAGTTCTTC; CDR3aa: CASSLGAVSAEQFF
j_gene: TRBJ2-1; v_gene: TRBV7-8; d_gene: TRBD1; abundance: NA; CDR3nt: TGTGCCAGCAGCTCAGGGACAGGCTTTAGCAATGAGCAGTTCTTC; CDR3aa: CASSSGTGFSNEQFF
j_gene: TRBJ2-5; v_gene: TRBV12-5; d_gene: NA; abundance: NA; CDR3nt: TGTGCTAGTGGTTTTTTGGAGGGAGAGACCCAGTACTTC; CDR3aa: CASGFLEGETQYF
j_gene: TRBJ1-1; v_gene: TRBV6-6; d_gene: NA; abundance: NA; CDR3nt: TGTGCCAGCACCCGGTTATTTGACACTGAAGCTTTCTTT; CDR3aa: CASTRLFDTEAFF
j_gene: TRBJ2-2; v_gene: TRBV5-1; d_gene: NA; abundance: NA; CDR3nt: TGCGCCAGCAGCTTAGAACGTTGGGAGACCGGGGAGCTGTTTTTT; CDR3aa: CASSLERWETGELFF
j_gene: TRBJ1-1; v_gene: TRBV5-6; d_gene: TRBD1; abundance: NA; CDR3nt: TGTGCCAGCAGCTTGAAGACAGGGGACACTGAAGCTTTCTTT; CDR3aa: CASSLKTGDTEAFF
j_gene: TRBJ2-2; v_gene: TRBV5-1; d_gene: NA; abundance: once; CDR3nt: TGCGCCAGCAGCCGTAACACCGGGGAGCTGTTTTTT; CDR3aa: CASSRNTGELFF
j_gene: TRBJ1-5; v_gene: TRBV6-5; d_gene: NA; abundance: NA; CDR3nt: TGTGCCAGCAGTTACTCGCCGGGGTATCAGCCCCAGCATTTT; CDR3aa: CASSYSPGYQPQHF
j_gene: TRBJ2-7; v_gene: TRBV4-1; d_gene: NA; abundance: NA; CDR3nt: TGCGCCAGCAGCCAGTCCGGGACACAAACCTACGAGCAGTACTTC; CDR3aa: CASSQSGTQTYEQYF
j_gene: TRBJ1-6; v_gene: TRBV30; d_gene: TRBD1; abundance: NA; CDR3nt: TGTGCCTGGAGGACGGACAGGGGTTCACCCCTCCACTTT; CDR3aa: CAWRTDRGSPLHF
j_gene: TRBJ2-3; v_gene: TRBV29-1; d_gene: NA; abundance: NA; CDR3nt: TGCAGCGTCATACCGGGACTGATACACAATACGCAGTATTTT; CDR3aa: CSVIPGLIHNTQYF
j_gene: TRBJ1-5; v_gene: TRBV12-5; d_gene: NA; abundance: NA; CDR3nt: TGTGCTAGTGGTCCCCCCGGACAGCCCCATCAGCCCCAGCATTTT; CDR3aa: CASGPPGQPHQPQHF
j_gene: TRBJ2-7; v_gene: TRBV5-4; d_gene: NA; abundance: few; CDR3nt: TGTGCCAGCAGCTTGGAAATAGGGTCCTACGAGCAGTACTTC; CDR3aa: CASSLEIGSYEQYF
j_gene: TRBJ2-5; v_gene: TRBV2; d_gene: NA; abundance: NA; CDR3nt: TGTGCCAGCAGTGGGTCCGGGGAGACCCAGTACTTC; CDR3aa: CASSGSGETQYF
j_gene: TRBJ2-1; v_gene: TRBV5-8; d_gene: TRBD1; abundance: NA; CDR3nt: TGTGCCAGCAGCTCCCAATTGACAGGGGTCGAGCAGTTCTTC; CDR3aa: CASSSQLTGVEQFF
j_gene: TRBJ1-6; v_gene: TRBV7-2; d_gene: NA; abundance: NA; CDR3nt: TGTGCCAGCAGCGGGGTCGAAAGGGGCGCGAATTCACCCCTCCACTTT; CDR3aa: CASSGVERGANSPLHF
j_gene: TRBJ2-7; v_gene: TRBV29-1; d_gene: NA; abundance: NA; CDR3nt: TGCAGCGTGTCCGCCGGGGGCGGGCGGGCCTACGAGCAGTACTTC; CDR3aa: CSVSAGGGRAYEQYF
j_gene: TRBJ2-1; v_gene: TRBV7-8; d_gene: TRBD2; abundance: NA; CDR3nt: TGTGCCAGCAGCTTCTCCGGGGGGGATGGTGAGCAGTTCTTC; CDR3aa: CASSFSGGDGEQFF
j_gene: TRBJ1-3; v_gene: TRBV15; d_gene: NA; abundance: NA; CDR3nt: TGTGCCACCAGCAGTAAGCTGAACTCTGGAAACACCATATATTTT; CDR3aa: CATSSKLNSGNTIYF
j_gene: TRBJ2-6; v_gene: TRBV2; d_gene: TRBD1; abundance: NA; CDR3nt: TGTGCCAGCAGTTTGACAGGGGGGGCTGGGGCCAACGTCCTGACTTTC; CDR3aa: CASSLTGGAGANVLTF
j_gene: TRBJ2-5; v_gene: TRBV5-1; d_gene: NA; abundance: NA; CDR3nt: TGCGCCAGCAGCTTGGCAATTGGCGGAACAGAGACCCAGTACTTC; CDR3aa: CASSLAIGGTETQYF
j_gene: TRBJ1-4; v_gene: TRBV5-1; d_gene: NA; abundance: NA; CDR3nt: TGCGCCAGCAGCTTGGCAGTACCATCAACTAATGAAAAGCTGTTTTTT; CDR3aa: CASSLAVPSTNEKLFF
j_gene: TRBJ2-1; v_gene: TRBV5-1; d_gene: TRBD2; abundance: NA; CDR3nt: TGCGCCAGCAGCTGGACTAGCGGGGGGGCATACAATGAGCAGTTCTTC; CDR3aa: CASSWTSGGAYNEQFF
j_gene: TRBJ2-7; v_gene: TRBV7-9; d_gene: TRBD2; abundance: NA; CDR3nt: TGTGCCAGCAGCCCCCCAAGGACTAGCGGGGTCTACGAGCAGTACTTC; CDR3aa: CASSPPRTSGVYEQYF
j_gene: TRBJ2-5; v_gene: TRBV14; d_gene: NA; abundance: NA; CDR3nt: TGTGCCAGCAGCCAAGACGGTAGCCCCCTAGGAGAGACCCAGTACTTC; CDR3aa: CASSQDGSPLGETQYF
j_gene: TRBJ1-2; v_gene: TRBV4-1; d_gene: TRBD1; abundance: NA; CDR3nt: TGCGCCAGCAGCCTACCCGACAGGGGCGCTTATGGCTACACCTTC; CDR3aa: CASSLPDRGAYGYTF
j_gene: TRBJ1-4; v_gene: TRBV10-3; d_gene: NA; abundance: once; CDR3nt: TGTGCCATCAGTGAGTCGACCGAAAAACTGTTTTTT; CDR3aa: CAISESTEKLFF
j_gene: TRBJ2-1; v_gene: TRBV7-3; d_gene: TRBD2; abundance: NA; CDR3nt: TGTGCCAGCAGCTCGCTAGCGGGGGGAAACAATGAGCAGTTCTTC; CDR3aa: CASSSLAGGNNEQFF
j_gene: TRBJ2-1; v_gene: TRBV7-3; d_gene: TRBD2; abundance: NA; CDR3nt: TGTGCCAGCAGCTTCGCCGTCGGGGGGGAATCCCCTCCCTACAATGAGCAGTTCTTC; CDR3aa: CASSFAVGGESPPYNEQFF
j_gene: TRBJ1-1; v_gene: TRBV30; d_gene: NA; abundance: NA; CDR3nt: TGTGCCTGCAGACTTACCCCGGAAAGCAGAACTGAAGCTTTCTTT; CDR3aa: CACRLTPESRTEAFF
j_gene: TRBJ1-1; v_gene: TRBV5-1; d_gene: NA; abundance: NA; CDR3nt: TGCGCCAGCAGCTTGGAGGGCACTGAAGCTTTCTTT; CDR3aa: CASSLEGTEAFF
j_gene: TRBJ2-3; v_gene: TRBV10-3; d_gene: NA; abundance: NA; CDR3nt: TGTGCCATCAGTGAGTCCGCAGATACGCAGTATTTT; CDR3aa: CAISESADTQYF
j_gene: TRBJ2-3; v_gene: TRBV19; d_gene: NA; abundance: NA; CDR3nt: TGTGCCAGTACCGAGGGACGAGGGGGCACAGATACGCAGTATTTT; CDR3aa: CASTEGRGGTDTQYF
j_gene: TRBJ2-3; v_gene: TRBV5-1; d_gene: TRBD1; abundance: NA; CDR3nt: TGCGCCAGCAGCGTCCTACAGGGGGAGGTCACAGATACGCAGTATTTT; CDR3aa: CASSVLQGEVTDTQYF
j_gene: TRBJ2-1; v_gene: TRBV7-3; d_gene: NA; abundance: NA; CDR3nt: TGTGCCAGCAGCTTAAGTCGTGGCGAGCAGTTCTTC; CDR3aa: CASSLSRGEQFF
j_gene: TRBJ1-1; v_gene: TRBV7-2; d_gene: NA; abundance: NA; CDR3nt: TGTGCCAGCAGCTTAGGTAGGGATGAAGCTTTCTTT; CDR3aa: CASSLGRDEAFF
j_gene: TRBJ2-1; v_gene: TRBV30; d_gene: TRBD1; abundance: NA; CDR3nt: TGTGCCTGGAGTGTACTAGGACAGGGCAATGAGCAGTTCTTC; CDR3aa: CAWSVLGQGNEQFF
j_gene: TRBJ2-1; v_gene: TRBV10-3; d_gene: NA; abundance: NA; CDR3nt: TGTGCCATCAGTCAACAGGGTAATGAGCAGTTCTTC; CDR3aa: CAISQQGNEQFF
j_gene: TRBJ2-1; v_gene: TRBV18; d_gene: TRBD1; abundance: NA; CDR3nt: TGTGCCAGCTCACCATCTGACAGGGGCAATGAGCAGTTCTTC; CDR3aa: CASSPSDRGNEQFF
j_gene: TRBJ2-2; v_gene: TRBV5-4; d_gene: TRBD1; abundance: NA; CDR3nt: TGTGCCAGCAGCTTGGCAGGGGGCGTAACCGGGGAGCTGTTTTTT; CDR3aa: CASSLAGGVTGELFF
j_gene: TRBJ1-1; v_gene: TRBV9; d_gene: NA; abundance: NA; CDR3nt: TGTGCCAACAGCGTAGCCCAAGGGGGCACTGAAGCTTTCTTT; CDR3aa: CANSVAQGGTEAFF
j_gene: TRBJ1-6; v_gene: TRBV5-1; d_gene: TRBD1; abundance: NA; CDR3nt: TGCGCCAGCAGCTTGGATTGGCAGGGGGTGTCACCCCTCCACTTT; CDR3aa: CASSLDWQGVSPLHF
j_gene: TRBJ1-5; v_gene: TRBV2; d_gene: NA; abundance: NA; CDR3nt: TGTGCCAGCAGTGTACTTGGGGGCTGGAGCAATCAGCCCCAGCATTTT; CDR3aa: CASSVLGGWSNQPQHF
j_gene: TRBJ2-6; v_gene: TRBV2; d_gene: NA; abundance: NA; CDR3nt: TGTGCCAGCAGTGTGGTCTCTGGGGCCAACGTCCTGACTTTC; CDR3aa: CASSVVSGANVLTF
j_gene: TRBJ1-2; v_gene: TRBV19; d_gene: NA; abundance: NA; CDR3nt: TGTGCCAGTACCCACGAGAGAGAGGTCCACTATGGCTACACCTTC; CDR3aa: CASTHEREVHYGYTF